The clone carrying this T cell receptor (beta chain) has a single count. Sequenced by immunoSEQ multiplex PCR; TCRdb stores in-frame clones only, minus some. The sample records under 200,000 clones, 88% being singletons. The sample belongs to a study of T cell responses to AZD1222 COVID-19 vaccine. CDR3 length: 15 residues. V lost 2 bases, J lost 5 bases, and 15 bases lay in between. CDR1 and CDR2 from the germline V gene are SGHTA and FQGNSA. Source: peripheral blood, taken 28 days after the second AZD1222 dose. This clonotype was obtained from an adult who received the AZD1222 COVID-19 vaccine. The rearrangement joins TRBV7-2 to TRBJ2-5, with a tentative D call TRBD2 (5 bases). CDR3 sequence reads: CASSLNAGITETQYF. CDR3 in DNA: TGTGCCAGCAGCTTAAACGCGGGCATAACGGAGACCCAGTACTTC.